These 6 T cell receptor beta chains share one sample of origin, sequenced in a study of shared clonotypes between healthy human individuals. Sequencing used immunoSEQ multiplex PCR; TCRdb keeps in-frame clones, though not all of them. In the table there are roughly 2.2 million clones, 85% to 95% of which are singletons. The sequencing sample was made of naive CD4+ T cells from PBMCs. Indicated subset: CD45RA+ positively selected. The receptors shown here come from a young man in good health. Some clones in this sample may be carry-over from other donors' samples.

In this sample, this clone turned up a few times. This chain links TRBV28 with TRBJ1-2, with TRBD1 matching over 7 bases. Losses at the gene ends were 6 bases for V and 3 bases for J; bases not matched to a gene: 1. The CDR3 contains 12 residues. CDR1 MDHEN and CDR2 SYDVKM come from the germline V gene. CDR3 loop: CASSGTDYGYTF. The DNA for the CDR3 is TGTGCCAGCAGCGGGACAGACTATGGCTACACCTTC.

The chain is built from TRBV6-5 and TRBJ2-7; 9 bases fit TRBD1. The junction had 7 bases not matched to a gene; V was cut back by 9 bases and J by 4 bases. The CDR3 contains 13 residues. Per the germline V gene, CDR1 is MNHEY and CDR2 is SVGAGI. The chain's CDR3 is CASKTGGRYEQYF. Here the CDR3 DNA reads TGTGCCAGTAAGACAGGGGGACGGTACGAGCAGTACTTC.

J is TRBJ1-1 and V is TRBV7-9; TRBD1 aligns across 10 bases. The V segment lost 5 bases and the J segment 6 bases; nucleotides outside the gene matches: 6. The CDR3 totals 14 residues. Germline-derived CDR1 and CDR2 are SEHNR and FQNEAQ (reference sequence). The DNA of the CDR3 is TGTGCCAGCAGCCGTGGACAGGGGGACGCTGAAGCTTTCTTT. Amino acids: CASSRGQGDAEAFF. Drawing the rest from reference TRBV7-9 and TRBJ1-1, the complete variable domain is DTGVSQNPRHKITKRGQNVTFRCDPISEHNRLYWYRQTLGQGPEFLTYFQNEAQLEKSRLLSDRFSAERPKGSFSTLEIQRTEQGDSAMYLCASSRGQGDAEAFFGQGTRLTVV.

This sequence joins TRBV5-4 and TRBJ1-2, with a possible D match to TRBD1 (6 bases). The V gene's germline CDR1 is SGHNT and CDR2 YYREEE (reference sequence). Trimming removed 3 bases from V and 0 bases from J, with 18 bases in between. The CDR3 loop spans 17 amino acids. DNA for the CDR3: TGTGCCAGCAGCTCGATCAACCTACAGGGCGCTAACTATGGCTACACCTTC. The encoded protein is CASSSINLQGANYGYTF.

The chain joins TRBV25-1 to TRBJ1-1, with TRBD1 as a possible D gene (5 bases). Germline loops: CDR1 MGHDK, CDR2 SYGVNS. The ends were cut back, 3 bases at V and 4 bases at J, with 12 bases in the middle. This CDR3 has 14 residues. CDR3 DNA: TGTGCCAGCAGTGACGGGGGGATCTTCACTGAAGCTTTCTTT. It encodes CASSDGGIFTEAFF. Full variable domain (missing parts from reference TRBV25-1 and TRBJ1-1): EADIYQTPRYLVIGTGKKITLECSQTMGHDKMYWYQQDPGMELHLIHYSYGVNSTEKGDLSSESTVSRIRTEHFPLTLESARPSHTSQYLCASSDGGIFTEAFFGQGTRLTVV.

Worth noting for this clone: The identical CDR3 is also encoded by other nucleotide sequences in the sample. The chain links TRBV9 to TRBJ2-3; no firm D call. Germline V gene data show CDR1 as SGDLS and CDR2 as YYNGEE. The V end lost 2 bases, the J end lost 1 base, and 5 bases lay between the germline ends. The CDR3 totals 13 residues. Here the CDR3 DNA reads TGTGCCAGCAGCGTGGACGGCACAGATACGCAGTATTTT. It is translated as CASSVDGTDTQYF.